This T cell receptor (beta chain) was found in a study of cytomegalovirus exposure and HLA in healthy donors. Findings and caveats of the study: The likely origin of a cluster of highly shared sequence variants was a sequencing artifact. Some TCR beta chains (roughly 150 of them) were listed as cytomegalovirus-associated. As a later analysis showed, a missense DCLRE1C variant was linked to trimming of TCR beta V- and J-genes.

PCR employed 60 Vbeta and 13 Jbeta primers. Produced via immunoSEQ multiplex PCR; TCRdb's table is partial and in-frame only. Of around 180,000 clones listed, about 72% are singletons. This CDR3 contains 14 residues. Germline lookup yields CDR1 MNHNY and CDR2 SVGAGI (reference sequence). Trimming stripped 9 bases from V and 0 bases from J, with 15 bases between. This clone was recorded once. The antigen remains unidentified. The source material was PBMCs. The clonotype comes from a girl aged 10-17 years in good health and CMV-seronegative. The chain employs TRBV6-6 and TRBJ2-7; tentatively, D is TRBD1 (6 bases). The CDR3 DNA follows: TGTGCCAGTTCCGGACAGTTAAGCTCCTACGAGCAGTACTTC. Translating gives CASSGQLSSYEQYF.